The entry that follows covers one T cell receptor beta chain sequence. The study drew participants aged about 18 to 95 years from under 30 US areas. This specimen comes from a study of blood T cell repertoires in COVID-19. Per germline, CDR1 MNHEY and CDR2 SMNVEV (reference sequence). CDR3 length: 13 residues. Trimming pared 2 bases from V and 4 bases from J, leaving 8 bases between. The data were produced by immunoSEQ multiplex PCR, yet TCRdb's version contains in-frame clones alone and is incomplete. The sample has 250,000 or so clones, over 75% seen once. The chain is built from TRBV27 and TRBJ1-1; D remains unclear. Sample: PBMCs or T cells enriched from blood (not recorded which). The clonotype comes from a woman aged 40 to 49 who had been exposed to COVID-19. DNA of the CDR3: TGTGCCAGCAGTTTAACCTTAGCCACTGAAGCTTTCTTT. Translating gives CASSLTLATEAFF.